This T cell receptor (beta chain) stems from a study of T cells in Graves' hyperthyroidism and ophthalmopathy. Template material for amplifying TCR beta CDR3 regions consisted of RNA transcripts. First-round RT-PCR with HTBI primers amplified the TCR CDR3 region. Using its own MiXCR run on the multiplex PCR reads, TCRdb lists one record per CDR3 protein. Of about 540,000 distinct CDR3 sequences in the sample, 40% to 55% are singletons; the top ten hold approximately 8.2%. Study-wide results and limits: The model foresaw ophthalmopathy a median 6.5 months prior to onset.

As regards this clonotype: Its antigen is not known.

Per germline, CDR1 SNHLY and CDR2 FYNNEI. Trimming removed 8 bases from V and 5 bases from J, with 15 bases in between. The CDR3 is made up of 13 amino acids. Patients counted as stable if ophthalmopathy did not develop within 18 months. Recently diagnosed hyperthyroidism of less than 2 months' duration affected patients aged 18 to 65. Patients showing uncontrolled infection, other autoimmune disease, pregnancy or lactation were ineligible. Input material: peripheral blood or thyroid tissue (not recorded which). The TCR sequence derives from a woman under 30 with Graves' hyperthyroidism. This sequence joins TRBV2 and TRBJ2-5; D possibly corresponds to TRBD1 (5 bases). CDR3 sequence (DNA): TGTGCCAGCGCAGTGGGGCAAGGGGAGACCCAGTACTTC. Amino acids: CASAVGQGETQYF.